This T cell receptor beta chain appears in the sequencing data of a study of T cells expressing NK-cell markers. In the study overall: Investigators obtained TCR beta repertoires from sorted CD3+CD56+NKG2C+, CD3+CD56+NKG2C- and CD3+CD56-NKG2C+ T cells.

The CDR3 runs to 17 residues. Germline loops: CDR1 WNHNN, CDR2 SYGVQD (reference sequence). TCRdb reprocessed the 5' RACE reads; each CDR3 protein has one entry and no DNA is given. Its table lists more than 120,000 distinct CDR3 sequences. What was sequenced was blood T cells: a sorted CD56 or NKG2C T cell subset, CD4+ or CD8+ T cells, or bulk PBMC T cells (not recorded which). The TCR originated in a man younger than 35 in good health. This rearrangement joins TRBV10-1 to TRBJ2-1; TCRdb names TRBD2, which stays unverified in the absence of DNA. CDR3 residues: CASSFGVREGAYNEQFF.